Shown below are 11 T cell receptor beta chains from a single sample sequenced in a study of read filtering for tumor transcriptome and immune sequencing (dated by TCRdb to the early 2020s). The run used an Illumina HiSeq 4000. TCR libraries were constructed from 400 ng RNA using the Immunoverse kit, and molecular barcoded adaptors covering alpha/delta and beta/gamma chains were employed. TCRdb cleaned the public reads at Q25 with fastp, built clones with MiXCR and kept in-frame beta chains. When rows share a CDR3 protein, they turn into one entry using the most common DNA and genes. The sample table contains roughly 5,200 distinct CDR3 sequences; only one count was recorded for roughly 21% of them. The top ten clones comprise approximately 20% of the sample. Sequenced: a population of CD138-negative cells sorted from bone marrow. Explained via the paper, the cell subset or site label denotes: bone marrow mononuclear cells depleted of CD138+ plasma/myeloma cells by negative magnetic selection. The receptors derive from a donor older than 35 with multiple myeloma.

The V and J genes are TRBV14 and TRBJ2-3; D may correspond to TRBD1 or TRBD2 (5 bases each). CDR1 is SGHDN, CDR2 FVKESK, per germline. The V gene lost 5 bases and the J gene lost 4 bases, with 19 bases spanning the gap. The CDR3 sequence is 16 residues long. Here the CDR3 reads CASSLEQGARSDTQYF. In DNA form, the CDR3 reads TGTGCCAGCAGCTTGGAGCAGGGAGCCCGATCAGATACGCAGTATTTT.

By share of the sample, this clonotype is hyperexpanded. The CDR3 region is CSSSRREAYNEQFF. DNA of the CDR3: TGCAGCTCCTCGAGGCGGGAGGCATACAATGAGCAGTTCTTC. The chain is built from TRBV29-1 and TRBJ2-1; 8 bases match TRBD2. Germline V lookup: CDR1 SQVTM, CDR2 ANQGSEA. The CDR3 spans 14 residues. The junction had 10 bases not matched to a gene; V was cut back by 8 bases and J by 4 bases.

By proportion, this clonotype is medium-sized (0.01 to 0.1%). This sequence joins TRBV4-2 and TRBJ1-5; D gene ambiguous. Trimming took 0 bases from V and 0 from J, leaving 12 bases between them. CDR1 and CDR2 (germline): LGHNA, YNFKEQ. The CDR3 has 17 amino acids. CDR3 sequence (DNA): TGTGCCAGCAGCCAAGATTGGCAAAGGAATAGCAATCAGCCCCAGCATTTT. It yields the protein CASSQDWQRNSNQPQHF.

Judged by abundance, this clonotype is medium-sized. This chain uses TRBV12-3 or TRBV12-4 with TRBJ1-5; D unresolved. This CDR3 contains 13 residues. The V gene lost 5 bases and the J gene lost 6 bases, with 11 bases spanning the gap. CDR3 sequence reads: CASSRVEGQPQHF. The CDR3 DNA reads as TGTGCCAGCAGTCGGGTAGAGGGTCAGCCCCAGCATTTT.

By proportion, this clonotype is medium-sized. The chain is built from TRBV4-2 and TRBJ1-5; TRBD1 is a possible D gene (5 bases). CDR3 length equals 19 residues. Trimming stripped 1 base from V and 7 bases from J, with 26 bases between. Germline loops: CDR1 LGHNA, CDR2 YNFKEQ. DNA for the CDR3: TGTGCCAGCAGCCAAGGATCAGGCATCGGGACCGCCACGAGACAGCCCCAGCATTTT. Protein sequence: CASSQGSGIGTATRQPQHF.

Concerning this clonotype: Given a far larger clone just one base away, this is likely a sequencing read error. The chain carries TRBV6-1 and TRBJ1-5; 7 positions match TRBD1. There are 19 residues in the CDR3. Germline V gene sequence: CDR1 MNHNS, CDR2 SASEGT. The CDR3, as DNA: TGTGTCAGCAGTTGGTCGCGTACAGGGACAGTTTATAGCAATCAGCCCCAGCATTTT. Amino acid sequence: CVSSWSRTGTVYSNQPQHF.

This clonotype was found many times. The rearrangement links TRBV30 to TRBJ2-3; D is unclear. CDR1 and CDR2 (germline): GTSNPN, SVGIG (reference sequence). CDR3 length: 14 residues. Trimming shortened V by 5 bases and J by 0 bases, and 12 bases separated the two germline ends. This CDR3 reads CAWQTGPSTDTQYF. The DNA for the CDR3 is TGTGCCTGGCAAACGGGCCCTAGCACAGATACGCAGTATTTT.

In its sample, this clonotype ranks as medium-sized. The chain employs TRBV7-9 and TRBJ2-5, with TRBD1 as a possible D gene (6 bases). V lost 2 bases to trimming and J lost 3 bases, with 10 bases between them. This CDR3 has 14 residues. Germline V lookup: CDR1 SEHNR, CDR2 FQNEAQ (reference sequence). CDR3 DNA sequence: TGTGCCAGCAGCTTAAGACAGGAAGAAGAGACCCAGTACTTC. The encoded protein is CASSLRQEEETQYF.

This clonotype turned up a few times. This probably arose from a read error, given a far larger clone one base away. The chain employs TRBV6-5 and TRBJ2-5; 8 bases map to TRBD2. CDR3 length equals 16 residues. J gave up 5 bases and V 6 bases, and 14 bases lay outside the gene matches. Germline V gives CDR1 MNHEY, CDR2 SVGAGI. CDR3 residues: CASSPPGLGIRETQYF. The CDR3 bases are TGTGCCAGCAGCCCTCCGGGACTAGGTATTCGGGAGACCCAGTACTTC.

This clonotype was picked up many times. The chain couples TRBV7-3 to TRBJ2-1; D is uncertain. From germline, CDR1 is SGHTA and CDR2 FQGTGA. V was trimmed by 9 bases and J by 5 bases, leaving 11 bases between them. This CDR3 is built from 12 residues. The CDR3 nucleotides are TGTGCCAGTCGCGTACCAAACAATGAGCAGTTCTTC. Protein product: CASRVPNNEQFF.

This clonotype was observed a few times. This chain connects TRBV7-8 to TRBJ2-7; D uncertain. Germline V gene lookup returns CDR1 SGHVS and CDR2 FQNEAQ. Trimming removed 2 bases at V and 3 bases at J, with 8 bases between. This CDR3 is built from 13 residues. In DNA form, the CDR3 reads TGTGCCAGCAGCTTAATCTCGCGCTACGAGCAGTACTTC. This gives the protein CASSLISRYEQYF.